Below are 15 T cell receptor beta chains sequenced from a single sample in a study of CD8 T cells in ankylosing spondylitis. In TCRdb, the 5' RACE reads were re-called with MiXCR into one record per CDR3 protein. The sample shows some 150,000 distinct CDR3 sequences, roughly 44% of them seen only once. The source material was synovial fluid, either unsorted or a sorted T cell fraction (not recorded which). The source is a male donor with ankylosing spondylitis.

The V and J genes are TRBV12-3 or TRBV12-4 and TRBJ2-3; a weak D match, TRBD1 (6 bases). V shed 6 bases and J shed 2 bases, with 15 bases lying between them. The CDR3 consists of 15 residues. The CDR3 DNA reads TGTGCCAGCAGCCCCCGACAGGTCTACACAGATACGCAGTATTTT. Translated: CASSPRQVYTDTQYF.

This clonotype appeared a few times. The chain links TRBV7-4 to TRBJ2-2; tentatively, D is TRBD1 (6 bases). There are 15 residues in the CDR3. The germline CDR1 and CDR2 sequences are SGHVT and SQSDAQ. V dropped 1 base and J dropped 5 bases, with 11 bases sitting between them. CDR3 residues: CASSLDRVWTGELFF. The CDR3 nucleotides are TGTGCCAGCAGCTTAGACAGGGTTTGGACCGGGGAGCTGTTTTTT.

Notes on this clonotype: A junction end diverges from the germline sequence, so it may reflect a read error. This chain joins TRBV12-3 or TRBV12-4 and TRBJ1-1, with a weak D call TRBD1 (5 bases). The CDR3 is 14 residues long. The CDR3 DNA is TGTGCCAGCAGATTAGGGGTCTCTTACACTGAAGCTTTCTTT. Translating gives CASRLGVSYTEAFF.

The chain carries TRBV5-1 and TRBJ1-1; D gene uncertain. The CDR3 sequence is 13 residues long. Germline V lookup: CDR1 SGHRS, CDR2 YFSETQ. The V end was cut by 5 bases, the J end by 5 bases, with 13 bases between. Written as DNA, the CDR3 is TGCGCCAGCAGACCTGGTCGAGGGACTGAAGCTTTCTTT. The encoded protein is CASRPGRGTEAFF.

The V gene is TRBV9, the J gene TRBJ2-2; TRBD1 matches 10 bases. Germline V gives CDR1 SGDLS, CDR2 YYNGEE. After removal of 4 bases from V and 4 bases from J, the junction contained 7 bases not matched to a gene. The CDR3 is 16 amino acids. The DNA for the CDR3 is TGTGCCAGCAGCCCCTGGGACAGGGGTACCACCGGGGAGCTGTTTTTT. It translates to CASSPWDRGTTGELFF.

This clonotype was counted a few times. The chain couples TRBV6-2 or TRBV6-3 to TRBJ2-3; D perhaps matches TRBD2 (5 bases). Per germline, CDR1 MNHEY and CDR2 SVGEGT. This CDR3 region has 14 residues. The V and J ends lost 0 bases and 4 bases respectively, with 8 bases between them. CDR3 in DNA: TGTGCCAGCAGTTACTCGGCGGGCCCAGATACGCAGTATTTT. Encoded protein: CASSYSAGPDTQYF.

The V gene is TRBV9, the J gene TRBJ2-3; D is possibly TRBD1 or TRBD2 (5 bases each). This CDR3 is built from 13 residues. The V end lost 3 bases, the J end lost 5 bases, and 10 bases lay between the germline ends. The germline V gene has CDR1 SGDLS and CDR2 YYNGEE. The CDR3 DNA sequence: TGTGCCAGCAGCGCCCTTGGGGGAGATACGCAGTATTTT. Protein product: CASSALGGDTQYF.

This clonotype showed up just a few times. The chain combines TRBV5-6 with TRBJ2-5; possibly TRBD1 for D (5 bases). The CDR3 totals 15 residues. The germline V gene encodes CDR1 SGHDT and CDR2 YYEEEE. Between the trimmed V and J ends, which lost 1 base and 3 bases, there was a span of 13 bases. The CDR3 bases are TGTGCCAGCAGCTTGTTGGCCAGGGAAAAAGAGACCCAGTACTTC. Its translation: CASSLLAREKETQYF. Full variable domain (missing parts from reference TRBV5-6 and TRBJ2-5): DAGVTQSPTHLIKTRGQQVTLRCSPKSGHDTVSWYQQALGQGPQFIFQYYEEEERQRGNFPDRFSGHQFPNYSSELNVNALLLGDSALYLCASSLLAREKETQYFGPGTRLLVL.

The CDR3 sequence is CAWSTGVGRQPQHF. Written as DNA, the CDR3 is TGTGCCTGGAGTACCGGGGTTGGAAGGCAGCCCCAGCATTTT. The J gene is TRBJ1-5, the V gene TRBV30; D not certain. The V gene lost 2 bases and the J gene lost 7 bases, with 15 bases spanning the gap. This CDR3 comprises 14 residues. Germline CDR1 and CDR2: GTSNPN and SVGIG (reference sequence).

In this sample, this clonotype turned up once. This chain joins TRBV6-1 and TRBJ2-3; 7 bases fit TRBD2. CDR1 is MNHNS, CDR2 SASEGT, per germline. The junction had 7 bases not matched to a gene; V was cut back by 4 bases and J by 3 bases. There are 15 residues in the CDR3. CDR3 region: CASSGISGVTDTQYF. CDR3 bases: TGTGCCAGCAGTGGCATAAGCGGGGTTACAGATACGCAGTATTTT.

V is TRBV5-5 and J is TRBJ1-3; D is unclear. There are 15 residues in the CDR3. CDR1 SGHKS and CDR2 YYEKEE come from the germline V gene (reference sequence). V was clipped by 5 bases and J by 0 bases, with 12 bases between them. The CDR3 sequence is CASSRTRHSGNTIYF. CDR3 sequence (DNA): TGTGCCAGCAGTCGCACCCGACACTCTGGAAACACCATATATTTT.

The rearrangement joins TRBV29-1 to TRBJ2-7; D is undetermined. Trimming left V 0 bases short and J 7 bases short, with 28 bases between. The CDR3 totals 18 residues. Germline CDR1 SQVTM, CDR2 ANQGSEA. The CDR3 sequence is CSVEDWAGPPLSYYEQYF. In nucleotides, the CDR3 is TGCAGCGTTGAAGATTGGGCCGGGCCCCCCCTCTCCTATTATGAGCAGTACTTC.

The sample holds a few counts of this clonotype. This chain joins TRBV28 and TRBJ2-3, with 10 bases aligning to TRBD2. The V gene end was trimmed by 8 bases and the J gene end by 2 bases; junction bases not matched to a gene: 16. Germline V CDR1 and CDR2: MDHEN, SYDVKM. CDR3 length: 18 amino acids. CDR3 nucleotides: TGTGCCAGCCGAACCACGTTTAGTACTAGCGGGAACACAGATACGCAGTATTTT. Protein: CASRTTFSTSGNTDTQYF.

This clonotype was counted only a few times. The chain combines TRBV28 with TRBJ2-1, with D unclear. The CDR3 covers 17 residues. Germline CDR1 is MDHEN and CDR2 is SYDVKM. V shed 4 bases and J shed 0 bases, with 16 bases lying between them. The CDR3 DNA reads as TGTGCCAGCAGTTCCCCCCTACCGTTGAGCTCCTACAATGAGCAGTTCTTC. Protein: CASSSPLPLSSYNEQFF.

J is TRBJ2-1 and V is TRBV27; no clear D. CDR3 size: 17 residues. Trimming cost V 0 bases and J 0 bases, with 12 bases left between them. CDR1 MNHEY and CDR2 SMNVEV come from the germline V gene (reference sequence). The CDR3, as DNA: TGTGCCAGCAGTTTATCCCCCTTTCCCTTCTCCTACAATGAGCAGTTCTTC. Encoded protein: CASSLSPFPFSYNEQFF.